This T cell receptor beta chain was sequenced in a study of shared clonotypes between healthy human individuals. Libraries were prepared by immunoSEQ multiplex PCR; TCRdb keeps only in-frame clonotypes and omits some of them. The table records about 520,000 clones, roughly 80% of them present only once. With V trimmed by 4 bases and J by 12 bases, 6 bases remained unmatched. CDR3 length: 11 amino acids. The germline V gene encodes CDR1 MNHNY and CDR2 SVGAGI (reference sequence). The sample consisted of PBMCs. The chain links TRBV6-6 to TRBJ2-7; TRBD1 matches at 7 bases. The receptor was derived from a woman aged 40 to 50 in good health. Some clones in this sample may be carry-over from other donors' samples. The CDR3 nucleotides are TGTGCCAGCAGTTGGGGACAGTTGGTGTACTTC. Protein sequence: CASSWGQLVYF.